This T cell receptor beta chain appears in the sequencing data of a study of CD8 T cells in Susac syndrome. An input of 0.5 to 1 ug of RNA was subjected to reverse transcription using random hexamers. One entry per CDR3 protein, called by TCRdb with MiXCR from the immunoSEQ multiplex PCR reads. The repertoire holds 2,500 to 3,000 distinct CDR3 sequences, with less than 85% as singletons. Sorting of TEMRA cells relied on CD27 and CD45RA staining. This clonotype was detected a few times. V lost 3 bases and J 3 bases, leaving 10 bases between the germline ends. There are 14 residues in the CDR3. The rearrangement uses TRBV12-3 or TRBV12-4 and TRBJ2-3; no clear D. The source material was CD8+ TEMRA cells from PBMCs. Subset given: FACS-sorted terminally differentiated effector memory CD8+ T cells re-expressing CD45RA (CD8+ TEMRA). This TCR was recovered from a human donor with Susac syndrome. This chain's CDR3 is CASSLEYWTDTQYF. The DNA for the CDR3 is TGTGCCAGCAGTTTGGAGTATTGGACAGATACGCAGTATTTT.